What follows describes a single T cell receptor (beta chain). Its antigen is currently unknown. Germline CDR1 MNHEY, CDR2 SMNVEV (reference sequence). Trimming removed 0 bases at V and 7 bases at J, with 12 bases between. The CDR3 totals 14 residues. The data were obtained in a study of long-term antiretroviral therapy in people with HIV. The study's findings and limits: The study lacked data on ART adherence, viral resistance or therapy changes. All time points showed a repertoire dominated by clones expanded before ART.

Researchers ran immunoSEQ v3.0 at survey level. Profiled with immunoSEQ multiplex PCR; TCRdb holds only in-frame clones, not every one. The table lists about 25,000 clones, 86% of them singletons. Sample: unsorted PBMCs, taken 1.2 years after starting antiretroviral therapy. The chain uses TRBV27 and TRBJ1-2; D is unresolved. The origin of this receptor is a man aged 50 to 60 with HIV. CDR3 loop: CASSLSALTAGYTF. As DNA, the CDR3 is TGTGCCAGCAGTTTATCGGCTTTGACGGCTGGCTACACCTTC.